Below are 21 T cell receptor beta chains sequenced from a single sample in a study of T cells in Graves' hyperthyroidism and ophthalmopathy. What was amplified from RNA transcripts were TCR beta CDR3 regions. The HTBI primer set served for first-round RT-PCR of the TCR CDR3. TCRdb passed the multiplex PCR reads through MiXCR, listing each CDR3 protein once. The sample has about 570,000 distinct CDR3 sequences; less than 15% are singletons. Source material: blood. The receptor source for this set is a woman aged 40 to 49 with Graves' hyperthyroidism.

The rearrangement joins TRBV18 to TRBJ1-3; a possible D gene is TRBD1 (6 bases). V lost 6 bases to trimming and J lost 0 bases, with 18 bases between them. Germline V gene data show CDR1 as KGHSH and CDR2 as LQKENI. CDR3 size: 17 residues. CDR3 loop: CASSPPQGLLSGNTIYF. In DNA form, the CDR3 reads TGTGCCAGCTCGCCCCCCCAGGGGCTCCTCTCTGGAAACACCATATATTTT.

Only a few counts were recorded for this clonotype. CDR3 sequence reads: CSARKSYKVGSTDTQYF. The CDR3 nucleotides read TGCAGTGCTAGAAAGTCCTATAAGGTGGGAAGCACAGATACGCAGTATTTT. This rearrangement joins TRBV20-1 to TRBJ2-3; no firm D call. CDR3 length equals 17 residues. In germline, CDR1 is DFQATT, CDR2 SNEGSKA (reference sequence). V dropped 2 bases and J dropped 0 bases, with 18 bases sitting between them.

At least ten counts were recorded for this clonotype. The chain combines TRBV28 with TRBJ2-2, with 11 bases aligning to TRBD1. In germline, CDR1 is MDHEN, CDR2 SYDVKM. J was trimmed by 1 base and V by 5 bases; bases with no gene match: 9. This CDR3 is 18 amino acids long. DNA of the CDR3: TGTGCCAGCAGTGACCAGGACAGGGGGCTGAAGAACACCGGGGAGCTGTTTTTT. Its protein is CASSDQDRGLKNTGELFF.

This chain connects TRBV28 to TRBJ2-1; 13 nucleotides match TRBD2. CDR1 and CDR2 from the germline V gene are MDHEN and SYDVKM. V lost 4 bases to trimming and J lost 9 bases; unmatched junction nucleotides: 9. The CDR3 is 16 amino acids. The DNA of the CDR3 is TGTGCCAGCAGTTCTACGGGACTAGCGGGATTCATTGAGCAGTTCTTC. It specifies CASSSTGLAGFIEQFF.

The sample holds many counts of this clonotype. The CDR3 spells CSASKQGAGQPQHF. Written as DNA, the CDR3 is TGCAGTGCTTCCAAACAGGGGGCAGGGCAGCCCCAGCATTTT. The rearrangement joins TRBV20-1 to TRBJ1-5; 9 bases line up with TRBD1. Unmatched junction bases numbered 9, after V lost 5 bases and J lost 7 bases. Germline CDR1 and CDR2: DFQATT and SNEGSKA (reference sequence). The CDR3 has 14 amino acids.

This clonotype came up many times. V is TRBV12-3 or TRBV12-4 and J is TRBJ2-2; 9 bases match TRBD2. V lost 5 bases to trimming and J lost 6 bases; unmatched junction nucleotides: 10. The CDR3 is 16 residues long. The CDR3 sequence: CASSTPGLAPAGELFF. For the CDR3, the DNA is TGTGCCAGCAGTACTCCGGGACTAGCACCCGCCGGGGAGCTGTTTTTT.

This clonotype was picked up many times. The chain carries TRBV7-3 and TRBJ2-1; 9 nucleotides align to TRBD1. CDR3 length: 15 amino acids. V was clipped by 0 bases and J by 7 bases; unmatched bases: 4. Germline values: CDR1 SGHTA, CDR2 FQGTGA. The CDR3 DNA sequence: TGTGCCAGCAGCTTAACAACAGGGGGCTGGAATGAGCAGTTCTTC. It is translated as CASSLTTGGWNEQFF.

The V call is TRBV20-1, the J call TRBJ2-7; TRBD2 agrees at 10 bases. Unmatched junction bases numbered 10, after V lost 0 bases and J lost 5 bases. Germline V gene data show CDR1 as DFQATT and CDR2 as SNEGSKA (reference sequence). The CDR3 totals 16 residues. The CDR3 sequence: CSARDRASGSFHEQYF. The DNA of the CDR3 is TGCAGTGCTAGAGATAGGGCTAGCGGGAGCTTCCACGAGCAGTACTTC.

Concerning this clonotype itself: This sequence may be a read error, since a much larger clone differs from it by one base. The chain joins TRBV6-1 to TRBJ2-4, with 11 bases matching TRBD2. CDR1 is MNHNS and CDR2 is SASEGT in the germline V gene. There are 16 residues in the CDR3. The CDR3 DNA reads TGTGCCAGCAGTCGAGAACTAGCGGGAGAGGGAAACGTTCAGTACTTC. Encoded protein: CASSRELAGEGNVQYF.

At least ten counts were recorded for this clonotype. CDR3 sequence: CASSLASGNEKLFF. DNA of the CDR3: TGCGCCAGCAGCTTGGCCTCCGGGAATGAAAAACTGTTTTTT. The chain links TRBV5-1 to TRBJ1-4; D gene unclear. Germline V gives CDR1 SGHRS, CDR2 YFSETQ. With 0 bases removed from V and 5 bases from J, the gap between germline ends came to 8 bases. This CDR3 is 14 amino acids long.

This clonotype was observed at least ten times. V gene TRBV7-2 combines with J gene TRBJ2-2; no clear D gene. The CDR3 extends over 15 amino acids. V was trimmed by 3 bases and J by 0 bases, leaving 8 bases between them. In germline, CDR1 is SGHTA, CDR2 FQGNSA. CDR3 protein: CASSFRSANTGELFF. CDR3 nucleotides: TGTGCCAGCAGCTTCAGGAGCGCGAACACCGGGGAGCTGTTTTTT.

At least ten counts were recorded for this clonotype. V and J are TRBV20-1 and TRBJ2-7; D is perhaps TRBD1 (6 bases). Per germline, CDR1 DFQATT and CDR2 SNEGSKA (reference sequence). Trimming cost V 1 base and J 3 bases, with 19 bases left between them. This CDR3 has 16 amino acids. The CDR3 DNA follows: TGCAGTGCTAGAGTTCTGGTTACAGGGTCCGTCTACGAGCAGTACTTC. This encodes CSARVLVTGSVYEQYF.

This clonotype was detected a few times. This chain joins TRBV18 and TRBJ1-4; D remains unclear. This CDR3 comprises 14 residues. V lost 0 bases, J lost 7 bases, and 9 bases lay in between. Per germline, CDR1 KGHSH and CDR2 LQKENI. The CDR3 bases are TGTGCCAGCTCACCACCGGCTGCAAGTGAAAAACTGTTTTTT. This sequence encodes CASSPPAASEKLFF.

This clonotype was seen many times. The chain couples TRBV28 to TRBJ2-5, with D possibly TRBD2 on 5 matching bases. Germline CDR1 reads MDHEN; CDR2 reads SYDVKM. The CDR3 covers 16 residues. Trimming took 4 bases from V and 8 from J, leaving 23 bases between them. CDR3 residues: CASSSEMDWRKRTQYF. The CDR3 nucleotides read TGTGCCAGCAGTTCCGAGATGGACTGGCGCAAGAGAACCCAGTACTTC.

The gene calls are TRBV20-1 and TRBJ2-2; D is unclear. There are 13 residues in the CDR3. Trimming cost V 4 bases and J 0 bases, with 6 bases left between them. Germline CDR1 is DFQATT and CDR2 is SNEGSKA (reference sequence). CDR3 sequence (DNA): TGCAGTGCTATTATTCCGAACACCGGGGAGCTGTTTTTT. Translated: CSAIIPNTGELFF.

CDR3 sequence: CASSLSARGDKNIQYF. The CDR3 DNA is TGTGCCAGCAGCCTCTCAGCGAGAGGGGACAAAAACATTCAGTACTTC. J is TRBJ2-4 and V is TRBV6-2 or TRBV6-3, with D perhaps being TRBD1 or TRBD2 (5 bases each). The CDR3 sequence is 16 residues long. Germline loops: CDR1 MNHEY, CDR2 SVGEGT. Deletions cut 6 bases from V and 3 bases from J, with 18 bases between.

On this clonotype: A much larger clone lies a single base off, so this may be a read error. The genes are TRBV7-8 and TRBJ2-1, with 13 bases identical to TRBD2. Germline V lookup: CDR1 SGHVS, CDR2 FQNEAQ. This CDR3 has 18 residues. The CDR3 DNA reads TGTGCCAGCAGCGCGCACAGGGGACTAGCGGGAACCTTCAATGAGCAGTCCTTC. It is translated as CASSAHRGLAGTFNEQSF.

The chain is built from TRBV6-1 and TRBJ2-7, with 8 positions matching TRBD1. CDR1 is MNHNS and CDR2 is SASEGT in the germline V gene. V dropped 6 bases and J dropped 5; count of bases not matched to a gene: 6. CDR3 length equals 13 residues. This chain's CDR3 is CASRRTGPNEQYF. The CDR3 DNA sequence: TGTGCCAGCAGACGGACAGGGCCGAACGAGCAGTACTTC.

This clonotype was counted ten times or more. The genes are TRBV2 and TRBJ2-3; 8 nucleotides line up with TRBD2. CDR1 is SNHLY and CDR2 is FYNNEI in the germline V gene. The CDR3 spans 16 residues. J was trimmed by 1 base and V by 4 bases; bases with no gene match: 7. DNA of the CDR3: TGTGCCAGCAGTGCGTTGGCACTAGCGGGCACAGATACGCAGTATTTT. Translating it yields CASSALALAGTDTQYF. Supplemented by reference TRBV2 and TRBJ2-3, the full variable domain reads EPEVTQTPSHQVTQMGQEVILRCVPISNHLYFYWYRQILGQKVEFLVSFYNNEISEKSEIFDDQFSVERPDGSNFTLKIRSTKLEDSAMYFCASSALALAGTDTQYFGPGTRLTVL.

The sample holds many counts of this clonotype. The chain uses TRBV2 and TRBJ2-1, with 8 bases identical to TRBD2. Germline CDR1 SNHLY, CDR2 FYNNEI. The CDR3 contains 14 residues. V was clipped by 3 bases and J by 10 bases; unmatched bases: 8. Written as DNA, the CDR3 is TGTGCCAGCAGTGAGGTAGCGGGAAGGCGGGAGCAGTTCTTC. Translating it yields CASSEVAGRREQFF.

This clonotype was seen ten or more times. The chain is built from TRBV28 and TRBJ2-1; 8 bases map to TRBD1. CDR1 is MDHEN, CDR2 SYDVKM, per germline. V shed 9 bases and J 8 bases; nucleotides not matched to a gene: 12. The CDR3 is 14 residues long. The CDR3, as DNA: TGTGCCAGTGCCGGGACAGGAGTTCCGGATGAGCAGTTCTTC. It encodes CASAGTGVPDEQFF.